One sample yielded the 2 T cell receptor beta chains listed below, sequenced in a study of blood T cell repertoires in COVID-19. TCRdb keeps only in-frame clones here, not all; method: immunoSEQ multiplex PCR. The table lists under 200,000 clones, 90% of them singletons. Sequences were obtained from peripheral blood. The receptors shown here come from a man aged 50 or older with acute or convalescent COVID-19.

This clone came up a few times. J is TRBJ1-6 and V is TRBV19; the match to TRBD1 covers 7 bases. The J segment lost 10 bases and the V segment lost 4 bases, leaving 7 bases of the junction unmatched. Germline lookup yields CDR1 LNHDA and CDR2 SQIVND (reference sequence). The CDR3 is 14 amino acids. The CDR3 here is CASSTDRERSPLHF. The CDR3 DNA sequence: TGTGCCAGTAGTACCGACAGGGAAAGATCACCCCTCCACTTT.

This clone was picked up a small number of times. This chain connects TRBV4-1 to TRBJ1-6; TRBD1 matches 11 bases. Germline CDR1 is MGHRA and CDR2 is YSYEKL. CDR3 size: 15 residues. Losses at the gene ends were 4 bases for V and 10 bases for J; bases not matched to a gene: 6. The CDR3 DNA reads TGCGCCAGCAGCCGAATGGGGACAGGGGGATCACCCCTCCACTTT. It is translated as CASSRMGTGGSPLHF.